Listed below are T cell receptor beta chains from one sample, sequenced in a study of identical twins. TCRdb re-derived calls from the 5' RACE reads in MiXCR, one entry per CDR3 protein. The repertoire holds under 800,000 distinct CDR3 sequences, with over 20% as singletons. The same data also contributed to another study, on T cells expressing NK-cell markers.

The sequencing sample was made of PBMCs. The receptors were sampled from a woman younger than 30 in good health. CDR3s include the opening cysteine and the closing phenylalanine or tryptophan. A D gene is named only where the DNA matches it firmly. Some rows mark clone size as missing; the rest say once, few, many or name a class of expanded clone.

j_gene: TRBJ2-1; d_gene: TRBD2; v_gene: TRBV6-2/TRBV6-3; abundance: .; CDR3aa: CASSYRSREGRGEQFF; CDR3nt: TGTGCCAGCAGTTACAGGAGTCGGGAGGGCCGCGGTGAGCAGTTCTTC
j_gene: TRBJ2-1; d_gene: TRBD2; v_gene: TRBV20-1; abundance: .; CDR3aa: CSARDALAGEQFF; CDR3nt: TGCAGTGCTAGGGACGCCCTAGCGGGAGAGCAGTTCTTC
j_gene: TRBJ2-7; d_gene: TRBD2; v_gene: TRBV12-3/TRBV12-4; abundance: few; CDR3aa: CASSKLAGGPSEQYF; CDR3nt: TGTGCCAGCAGTAAACTAGCGGGAGGGCCCTCCGAGCAGTACTTC
j_gene: TRBJ2-1; d_gene: .; v_gene: TRBV7-9; abundance: few; CDR3aa: CASSHTMLGHEQFF; CDR3nt: TGTGCCAGCAGCCATACGATGCTAGGACACGAGCAGTTCTTC
j_gene: TRBJ2-7; d_gene: TRBD1; v_gene: TRBV7-2; abundance: many; CDR3aa: CASSHPGTGVYEQYF; CDR3nt: TGTGCCAGCTCTCATCCCGGGACAGGGGTCTACGAGCAGTACTTC
j_gene: TRBJ2-1; d_gene: .; v_gene: TRBV12-3/TRBV12-4; abundance: .; CDR3aa: CASRLRNEQFF; CDR3nt: TGTGCCAGCAGATTACGCAATGAGCAGTTCTTC
j_gene: TRBJ2-7; d_gene: TRBD2; v_gene: TRBV6-5; abundance: .; CDR3aa: CASSYRLAGGYEQYF; CDR3nt: TGTGCCAGCAGTTACAGGCTAGCGGGAGGGTACGAGCAGTACTTC
j_gene: TRBJ1-2; d_gene: .; v_gene: TRBV20-1; abundance: .; CDR3aa: CSASLRALEFGYAF; CDR3nt: TGCAGTGCTAGTCTCCGGGCCTTAGAGTTCGGCTACGCCTTC
j_gene: TRBJ2-3; d_gene: TRBD1; v_gene: TRBV20-1; abundance: few; CDR3aa: CSASGSGQATDTQYF; CDR3nt: TGCAGTGCTAGCGGCTCGGGACAGGCCACAGATACGCAGTATTTT
j_gene: TRBJ1-1; d_gene: .; v_gene: TRBV20-1; abundance: many; CDR3aa: CSAAEHANTEAFF; CDR3nt: TGCAGTGCTGCCGAACATGCGAACACTGAAGCTTTCTTT
j_gene: TRBJ2-4; d_gene: TRBD2; v_gene: TRBV10-3; abundance: once; CDR3aa: CAISDSGLAADIQYF; CDR3nt: TGTGCCATCAGTGACTCCGGACTAGCGGCGGACATTCAGTACTTC
j_gene: TRBJ2-2; d_gene: .; v_gene: TRBV15; abundance: .; CDR3aa: CATNQPGELFF; CDR3nt: TGTGCCACCAATCAACCCGGGGAGCTGTTTTTT
j_gene: TRBJ1-4; d_gene: .; v_gene: TRBV29-1; abundance: few; CDR3aa: CSVVRDNNEKLFF; CDR3nt: TGCAGCGTTGTCCGGGACAATAATGAAAAACTGTTTTTT
j_gene: TRBJ1-6; d_gene: .; v_gene: TRBV21-1; abundance: .; CDR3aa: CASSKQKVENSPLHF; CDR3nt: TGTGCCAGCAGCAAACAAAAGGTGGAGAATTCACCCCTCCACTTT
j_gene: TRBJ1-5; d_gene: .; v_gene: TRBV20-1; abundance: .; CDR3aa: CSVLGHSNQPQHF; CDR3nt: TGCAGTGTTCTTGGGCATAGCAATCAGCCCCAGCATTTT
j_gene: TRBJ2-2; d_gene: .; v_gene: TRBV27; abundance: few; CDR3aa: CASRFAGELFF; CDR3nt: TGTGCCAGCAGGTTTGCCGGGGAGCTGTTTTTT
j_gene: TRBJ2-1; d_gene: TRBD1; v_gene: TRBV7-6; abundance: few; CDR3aa: CASSLGEGANEQFF; CDR3nt: TGTGCCAGCAGCTTGGGTGAGGGGGCGAATGAGCAGTTCTTC
j_gene: TRBJ2-7; d_gene: TRBD2; v_gene: TRBV20-1; abundance: .; CDR3aa: CSARVQTSAYYEQYF; CDR3nt: TGCAGTGCTAGAGTCCAGACTAGCGCCTACTACGAGCAGTACTTC
j_gene: TRBJ2-2; d_gene: .; v_gene: TRBV6-5; abundance: .; CDR3aa: CASSWTHTITGELFF; CDR3nt: TGTGCCAGCAGTTGGACACACACAATCACCGGGGAGCTGTTTTTT
j_gene: TRBJ2-4; d_gene: .; v_gene: TRBV7-5; abundance: .; CDR3aa: CISVSETRGRELAKNIQYF; CDR3nt: .
j_gene: TRBJ2-1; d_gene: .; v_gene: TRBV11-3; abundance: few; CDR3aa: CASSPSRWSALVHEQFF; CDR3nt: TGTGCCAGCAGCCCTAGTAGGTGGTCTGCCCTCGTCCATGAGCAGTTCTTC
j_gene: TRBJ2-7; d_gene: TRBD1; v_gene: TRBV18; abundance: few; CDR3aa: CASSAGQGLSYEQYF; CDR3nt: TGTGCCAGCTCAGCGGGACAGGGCCTTAGCTACGAGCAGTACTTC
j_gene: TRBJ1-1; d_gene: TRBD1; v_gene: TRBV7-8; abundance: .; CDR3aa: CASSPQGGSNTEAFF; CDR3nt: TGTGCCAGCAGCCCCCAGGGGGGGTCTAACACTGAAGCTTTCTTT
j_gene: TRBJ2-1; d_gene: .; v_gene: TRBV29-1; abundance: many; CDR3aa: CSVAPSGVSYNEQFF; CDR3nt: TGCAGCGTTGCGCCATCGGGGGTCTCCTACAATGAGCAGTTCTTC
j_gene: TRBJ2-5; d_gene: .; v_gene: TRBV9; abundance: .; CDR3aa: CASSVEGRAAETQYF; CDR3nt: TGTGCCAGCAGCGTAGAAGGCAGGGCAGCAGAGACCCAGTACTTC
j_gene: TRBJ1-1; d_gene: .; v_gene: TRBV10-3; abundance: few; CDR3aa: CAISGRTEAFF; CDR3nt: TGTGCCATCAGTGGTCGCACTGAAGCTTTCTTT
j_gene: TRBJ2-3; d_gene: .; v_gene: TRBV6-5; abundance: many; CDR3aa: CASSYGGPQYF; CDR3nt: TGTGCCAGCAGTTACGGGGGACCGCAGTATTTT
j_gene: TRBJ1-2; d_gene: TRBD1; v_gene: TRBV12-3/TRBV12-4; abundance: .; CDR3aa: CASRKTGGDGYTF; CDR3nt: TGTGCCAGCAGAAAGACAGGGGGCGATGGCTACACCTTC
j_gene: TRBJ2-1; d_gene: .; v_gene: TRBV7-9; abundance: few; CDR3aa: CASSAFRNEQFF; CDR3nt: TGTGCCAGCAGCGCCTTTCGCAATGAGCAGTTCTTC
j_gene: TRBJ2-3; d_gene: TRBD2; v_gene: TRBV4-3; abundance: many; CDR3aa: CASSQDLAGGTDTQYF; CDR3nt: TGCGCCAGCAGCCAAGATCTAGCGGGAGGCACAGATACGCAGTATTTT
j_gene: TRBJ2-5; d_gene: .; v_gene: TRBV24-1; abundance: .; CDR3aa: CATSDSQVGETQYF; CDR3nt: TGTGCCACCAGTGATTCACAGGTAGGGGAGACCCAGTACTTC
j_gene: TRBJ2-2; d_gene: .; v_gene: TRBV5-1; abundance: many; CDR3aa: CASSSQGSGNTGELFF; CDR3nt: TGCGCCAGCAGCTCTCAGGGTTCGGGGAACACCGGGGAGCTGTTTTTT
j_gene: TRBJ2-5; d_gene: .; v_gene: TRBV29-1; abundance: .; CDR3aa: CSAQSTSISETQYF; CDR3nt: TGCAGCGCCCAATCCACTAGCATTTCAGAGACCCAGTACTTC
j_gene: TRBJ2-3; d_gene: .; v_gene: TRBV9; abundance: few; CDR3aa: CASSVGPKKDTQYF; CDR3nt: TGTGCCAGCAGCGTAGGCCCAAAGAAAGATACGCAGTATTTT